A single sample gave rise to the 26 T cell receptor beta chains below, sequenced in a study of cytomegalovirus exposure and HLA in healthy donors. Researchers ran the PCR with 60 Vbeta and 13 Jbeta primers. Method: immunoSEQ multiplex PCR; TCRdb's copy keeps in-frame clones and lacks some. The sample has roughly 100,000 clones; 83% are singletons. The specimen sequenced was PBMCs. These receptor sequences come from a man younger than 35 in good health and CMV-seronegative.

The CDR3 region has the DNA TGTGCCAGCAGCCCAAATACAGGGGCTCGAAATCAGCCCCAGCATTTT. Its translation: CASSPNTGARNQPQHF. This chain connects TRBV11-2 to TRBJ1-5, with 7 bases matching TRBD1. The ends lost 5 bases at V and 4 bases at J; junction bases unmatched: 11. Germline loops: CDR1 SGHAT, CDR2 FQNNGV. The CDR3 is 16 residues long.

This chain links TRBV12-5 with TRBJ1-5; no clear D gene. V lost 1 base to trimming and J lost 7 bases, with 8 bases between them. Germline V gives CDR1 LGHNT, CDR2 FRNRAP. This CDR3 comprises 13 residues. The CDR3 here is CASGLGVPQPQHF. CDR3 DNA sequence: TGTGCTAGTGGTTTGGGAGTCCCCCAGCCCCAGCATTTT.

The chain has TRBV5-1 and TRBJ2-3, with 7 bases that match TRBD2. This CDR3 has 15 amino acids. V trimming: 2 bases; J trimming: 2 bases; junction bases outside the gene matches: 5. The germline gives CDR1 SGHRS, CDR2 YFSETQ. CDR3 sequence: CASSLGGSSTDTQYF. CDR3 nucleotides: TGCGCCAGCAGCTTAGGCGGGAGTTCCACAGATACGCAGTATTTT.

V gene TRBV6-6 combines with J gene TRBJ2-3; no firm D call. The CDR3 totals 13 residues. The germline gives CDR1 MNHNY, CDR2 SVGAGI (reference sequence). The germline V and J ends were trimmed by 4 bases and 6 bases, with 11 bases remaining between them. The CDR3 nucleotides read TGTGCCAGCAGTTTAAGGAGTCGGGATACGCAGTATTTT. Protein product: CASSLRSRDTQYF.

The table lists this clone with a count of one. The rearrangement links TRBV9 to TRBJ1-4, with 8 bases that match TRBD1. The CDR3 is 15 amino acids. CDR1 SGDLS and CDR2 YYNGEE come from the germline V gene. Trimming cost V 2 bases and J 8 bases; bases outside gene matches: 8. As DNA, the CDR3 is TGTGCCAGCAGCGTCCGACAGGGGATGAGCGAAAAACTGTTTTTT. This translates into CASSVRQGMSEKLFF.

The chain is built from TRBV11-2 and TRBJ2-5; D unclear. The germline CDR1 and CDR2 sequences are SGHAT and FQNNGV. This CDR3 spans 11 amino acids. Trimming took 5 bases from V and 2 from J, leaving 3 bases between them. The CDR3 reads CASSPQETQYF. The DNA of the CDR3 is TGTGCCAGCAGCCCTCAAGAGACCCAGTACTTC. The whole variable domain, filled in from reference TRBV11-2 and TRBJ2-5, reads EAGVAQSPRYKIIEKRQSVAFWCNPISGHATLYWYQQILGQGPKLLIQFQNNGVVDDSQLPKDRFSAERLKGVDSTLKIQPAKLEDSAVYLCASSPQETQYFGPGTRLLVL.

This rearrangement joins TRBV30 to TRBJ1-2; no definite D call. Germline V gene sequence: CDR1 GTSNPN, CDR2 SVGIG (reference sequence). This CDR3 has 12 amino acids. Trimming removed 4 bases at V and 8 bases at J, with 14 bases between. The CDR3 DNA is TGTGCCTGGATACTCGGGAGTCACGGCTACACCTTC. Its translation is CAWILGSHGYTF.

This clone turned up a few times. The chain joins TRBV7-2 to TRBJ1-5, with 7 bases lining up with TRBD1. Looked up from germline, CDR1 is SGHTA and CDR2 is FQGNSA. Losses at the gene ends were 8 bases for V and 10 bases for J; bases not matched to a gene: 11. This CDR3 region has 13 residues. In DNA form, the CDR3 reads TGTGCCAGCTCCGGGGCAGGGGACAGACCCCAGCATTTT. Translated: CASSGAGDRPQHF. Full variable domain (remainder filled in from reference TRBV7-2 and TRBJ1-5): GAGVSQSPSNKVTEKGKDVELRCDPISGHTALYWYRQSLGQGLEFLIYFQGNSAPDKSGLPSDRFSAERTGGSVSTLTIQRTQQEDSAVYLCASSGAGDRPQHFGDGTRLSIL.

The chain has TRBV18 and TRBJ2-7; weak D call: TRBD1 (6 bases). CDR1 is KGHSH and CDR2 is LQKENI in the germline V gene. Trimming pared 0 bases from V and 3 bases from J, leaving 18 bases between. There are 17 residues in the CDR3. CDR3 in DNA: TGTGCCAGCTCACCACCCTCGACAGGAAAACTAGTCTACGAGCAGTACTTC. Its translation: CASSPPSTGKLVYEQYF.

The gene calls are TRBV6-5 and TRBJ2-2; D perhaps matches TRBD1 (6 bases). Per germline, CDR1 MNHEY and CDR2 SVGAGI. The CDR3 totals 14 residues. V lost 6 bases and J 6 bases, leaving 14 bases between the germline ends. DNA of the CDR3: TGTGCCAGCAGGAACAGGGTGGAAGCCGGGGAGCTGTTTTTT. This gives the protein CASRNRVEAGELFF.

This rearrangement joins TRBV27 to TRBJ1-1, with unresolved D. CDR3 size: 14 residues. V dropped 3 bases and J dropped 0 bases, with 8 bases sitting between them. The germline gives CDR1 MNHEY, CDR2 SMNVEV (reference sequence). The CDR3, as DNA: TGTGCCAGCAGTTTCAGCGGGTTGAACACTGAAGCTTTCTTT. This encodes CASSFSGLNTEAFF.

The chain is built from TRBV6-1 and TRBJ1-4; D is ambiguous. Trimming stripped 8 bases from V and 1 base from J, with 14 bases between. Germline loops: CDR1 MNHNS, CDR2 SASEGT. CDR3 size: 15 residues. This chain's CDR3 is CASAVRVLTNEKLFF. Written as DNA, the CDR3 is TGTGCCAGCGCGGTTCGCGTCCTAACTAATGAAAAACTGTTTTTT.

The J gene is TRBJ2-5, the V gene TRBV5-1; 9 bases line up with TRBD2. Per the germline V gene, CDR1 is SGHRS and CDR2 is YFSETQ. There are 15 residues in the CDR3. V shed 4 bases, J shed 5 bases, and the junction held 9 bases outside the gene matches. The CDR3 reads CASSQVSGSGETQYF. Here the CDR3 DNA reads TGCGCCAGCAGCCAAGTTAGCGGGAGCGGGGAGACCCAGTACTTC.

CDR3: CATGREGSGNTIYF. The CDR3 nucleotides read TGTGCTACGGGTCGAGAGGGCTCTGGAAACACCATATATTTT. The V and J genes are TRBV12-5 and TRBJ1-3; D not resolved. Germline V gene data show CDR1 as LGHNT and CDR2 as FRNRAP. The CDR3 has 14 residues. Trimming shortened V by 10 bases and J by 0 bases, and 13 bases separated the two germline ends.

The CDR3 region is CASSFSGRGGETQYF. The CDR3, as DNA: TGTGCCAGCAGCTTTAGCGGGAGGGGGGGTGAGACCCAGTACTTC. The chain joins TRBV7-3 to TRBJ2-5; 11 positions agree with TRBD2. Looked up from germline, CDR1 is SGHTA and CDR2 is FQGTGA. The CDR3 consists of 15 residues. V shed 3 bases, J shed 5 bases, and the junction held 5 bases outside the gene matches.

The V call is TRBV9, the J call TRBJ1-2; maybe TRBD1 (5 bases). Germline lookup yields CDR1 SGDLS and CDR2 YYNGEE. This CDR3 has 16 amino acids. The V gene lost 1 base and the J gene lost 0 bases, with 13 bases spanning the gap. CDR3 DNA sequence: TGTGCCAGCAGCGTACGGCAGGGATCGACTAACTATGGCTACACCTTC. Protein sequence: CASSVRQGSTNYGYTF.

The rearrangement joins TRBV6-4 to TRBJ2-3, with D perhaps TRBD2 (6 bases). With 3 bases removed from V and 0 bases from J, the gap between germline ends came to 10 bases. This CDR3 contains 15 residues. Germline V gene data show CDR1 as MRHNA and CDR2 as SNTAGT. The CDR3 reads CASSEESGSTDTQYF. The CDR3 nucleotides are TGTGCCAGCAGTGAGGAAAGCGGGAGCACAGATACGCAGTATTTT.

The rearrangement links TRBV7-9 to TRBJ1-5; no reliable D call. V lost 1 base and J 0 bases, leaving 4 bases between the germline ends. This CDR3 is 14 amino acids long. Germline V gene lookup returns CDR1 SEHNR and CDR2 FQNEAQ (reference sequence). In nucleotides, the CDR3 is TGTGCCAGCAGCTTAGGTTATAGCAATCAGCCCCAGCATTTT. Its protein product is CASSLGYSNQPQHF. The full variable domain, its missing parts supplied by reference TRBV7-9 and TRBJ1-5, is DTGVSQNPRHKITKRGQNVTFRCDPISEHNRLYWYRQTLGQGPEFLTYFQNEAQLEKSRLLSDRFSAERPKGSFSTLEIQRTEQGDSAMYLCASSLGYSNQPQHFGDGTRLSIL.

The chain couples TRBV30 to TRBJ2-5; D uncertain. Judging by the DNA end, TRBJ2-7 fits better; the J call may be wrong. The CDR3 contains 13 residues. CDR1 GTSNPN and CDR2 SVGIG come from the germline V gene (reference sequence). CDR3 bases: TGTGCCTGGAGTGTACAGACGACCTACGAGCAGTACTTC. It yields the protein CAWSVQTTYEQYF.

This clone was recorded a few times. V is TRBV19 and J is TRBJ2-7, with 8 bases that match TRBD1. The CDR3 has 12 amino acids. V shed 10 bases and J 7 bases; nucleotides not matched to a gene: 9. Germline V gene sequence: CDR1 LNHDA, CDR2 SQIVND (reference sequence). The CDR3 region has the DNA TGTGCCACAAAGCAGGGGGCAAGAGAGCAGTACTTC. Translated, it gives CATKQGAREQYF.

This sequence joins TRBV19 and TRBJ1-1; D unclear. From germline, CDR1 is LNHDA and CDR2 SQIVND (reference sequence). The CDR3 has 11 amino acids. Trimming left V 6 bases short and J 5 bases short, with 7 bases between. The CDR3 nucleotides read TGTGCCAGTAGGGCGGGTACTGAAGCTTTCTTT. It codes for CASRAGTEAFF.

The genes are TRBV27 and TRBJ1-1; TRBD1 matches at 8 bases. Germline V gene data show CDR1 as MNHEY and CDR2 as SMNVEV (reference sequence). Trimming cost V 7 bases and J 1 base; bases outside gene matches: 11. This CDR3 is 16 amino acids long. CDR3 residues: CASKGQGGDPNTEAFF. The CDR3, as DNA: TGTGCCAGCAAAGGACAGGGCGGAGATCCGAACACTGAAGCTTTCTTT.

The V call is TRBV10-2, the J call TRBJ1-1; 7 nucleotides match TRBD1. V lost 7 bases, J lost 7 bases, and 9 bases stayed unmatched. The V gene's germline CDR1 is WSHSY and CDR2 SAAADI. There are 13 residues in the CDR3. Here the CDR3 DNA reads TGCGCCAGCACAGACGACAGGGTCGGTGAAGCTTTCTTT. As protein: CASTDDRVGEAFF.

The chain combines TRBV18 with TRBJ2-3, with TRBD2 identical over 10 bases. Germline lookup yields CDR1 KGHSH and CDR2 LQKENI. The V and J ends lost 1 base and 1 base, in that order; junction bases with no gene match: 11. The CDR3 contains 19 residues. The CDR3 DNA reads TGTGCCAGCTCACCACGCCGTCTAGCGGGAGAAAGTCGCACAGATACGCAGTATTTT. Translated, it gives CASSPRRLAGESRTDTQYF.

This clone turned up a few times. V and J are TRBV19 and TRBJ2-3, with 8 bases aligning to TRBD2. This CDR3 spans 15 amino acids. Germline CDR1 reads LNHDA; CDR2 reads SQIVND (reference sequence). J gave up 5 bases and V 6 bases, and 10 bases lay outside the gene matches. The CDR3 sequence is CASSLRPGGGDTQYF. The CDR3 coding sequence is TGTGCCAGTAGCCTCCGGCCGGGGGGGGGAGATACGCAGTATTTT.

V gene TRBV19 combines with J gene TRBJ2-7, with 7 positions matching TRBD1. CDR3 size: 16 residues. J gave up 4 bases and V 5 bases, and 14 bases lay outside the gene matches. The germline CDR1 and CDR2 sequences are LNHDA and SQIVND (reference sequence). The CDR3 DNA reads TGTGCCAGTAGTTCAGGTAGACAGGGCAAAAGGTACGAGCAGTACTTC. Its protein product is CASSSGRQGKRYEQYF.